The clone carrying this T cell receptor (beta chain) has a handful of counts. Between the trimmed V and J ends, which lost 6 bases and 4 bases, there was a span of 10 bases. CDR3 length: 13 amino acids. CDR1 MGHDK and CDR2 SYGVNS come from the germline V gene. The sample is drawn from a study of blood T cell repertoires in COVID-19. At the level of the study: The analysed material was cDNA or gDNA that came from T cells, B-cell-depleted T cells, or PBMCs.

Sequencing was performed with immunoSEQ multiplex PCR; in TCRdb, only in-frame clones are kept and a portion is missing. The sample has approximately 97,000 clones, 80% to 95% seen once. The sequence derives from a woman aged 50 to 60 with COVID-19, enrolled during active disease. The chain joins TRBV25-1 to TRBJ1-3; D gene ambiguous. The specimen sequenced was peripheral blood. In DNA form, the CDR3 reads TGTGCCAGCAGGAGAGGTCCCGGAAACACCATATATTTT. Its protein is CASRRGPGNTIYF.